This T cell receptor (beta chain) stems from a study of T cells in Graves' hyperthyroidism and ophthalmopathy. Many counts were recorded for this clonotype. Its antigen is as yet unknown. This CDR3 region has 14 residues. Germline V CDR1 and CDR2: SGHRS, YFSETQ. V was shortened by 5 bases and J by 6 bases, with 15 bases between the two germline ends. Before ophthalmopathy appeared, progressors gave blood at initial hyperthyroidism diagnosis. Fresh peripheral blood, approximately 10 ml, was the source of the PBMCs. Study-level points and caveats: The model identified upcoming ophthalmopathy a median approximately 6.5 months ahead of onset. Researchers report that a 13 V-J model separated ophthalmopathy from stable hyperthyroidism.

The source material, RNA transcripts, was used to amplify TCR beta CDR3 regions. An initial round of RT-PCR targeting the TCR CDR3 relied on the HTBI primer set. In TCRdb, the multiplex PCR reads were re-called with MiXCR into one record per CDR3 protein. The sample carries hundreds of thousands of distinct CDR3 sequences, about 19% recorded once. The chain uses TRBV5-1 and TRBJ2-1; D possibly corresponds to TRBD1 (6 bases). This TCR was recovered from a woman between 45 and 60 years old with Graves' hyperthyroidism that later progressed to Graves' ophthalmopathy. The sequencing input was blood. The CDR3: CASRPDSRRNEQFF. CDR3 sequence (DNA): TGCGCCAGCAGACCGGACAGTAGGCGCAATGAGCAGTTCTTC.